The source of this T cell receptor beta chain is a study of blood T cells in healthy people across ages (dated by TCRdb to the mid-2010s). About the full investigation: In model experiments, roughly one uniquely barcoded TCR beta cDNA molecule per two T cells was captured by template switching. Age-related changes in TCR beta repertoire diversity were measured in the study by deep sequencing normalized with unique cDNA molecular identifiers. Using the same blood draw, the study looked at two additional independent replicas of 1 million unique cDNA reads for two donors, one aged 18 to 30 and the other aged 80 or older. Four age groups were formed from the donors: young (average roughly 15 years), middle-aged (approximately 39), aged (62) and long-lived (about 80). To avoid experimental bias, donors of different ages were randomly spread across the sequencing lanes. What the study reported, not specific to this receptor: Since profiling was done on bulk unsorted PBMCs, naive and antigen-experienced compartments could not be conclusively compared. Observed TCR beta diversity per million T cells fell roughly linearly with age, and a significant reduction was already apparent by age around 39. Total diversity estimates from one million sequenced T cells were considered lower bounds and underestimates. Compared with the aged group, the long-lived group had more naive CD4+ T cells, fewer expanded clones and increased TCR diversity, suggesting age selection. Observed TCR beta diversity correlated strongly with the percentage of naive T cells measured by flow cytometry. Donor CMV infection status was unknown, potentially confounding age-related changes in expanded clonotypes.

Sequences DFQATT (CDR1) and SNEGSKA (CDR2) are obtained from the germline V gene (reference sequence). V ends up 6 bases short and J 7 bases short, with an unmatched junction base count of 11. From cysteine to phenylalanine, the CDR3 is 14 amino acids long. The CDR3 DNA has 42 bases and is translated from base 1. Library creation used 5' RACE. The reads were generated on an Illumina HiSeq 2500. A second PCR of about 6 to 12 cycles was run with a J-beta primer mix and a sample-barcoded 5' primer. Each TCR beta cDNA molecule received a unique molecular identifier from a template-switch 5' adaptor carrying 12 random nucleotides. At least 2.5 million CDR3-containing paired-end reads were obtained from each sample. First-strand cDNA was synthesized from all RNA with the Mint cDNA synthesis kit, primed by a TRBC-specific oligonucleotide. Following uracil-DNA glycosylase treatment, all cDNA underwent a first 18-cycle PCR with the universal primers M1SS and BC2_uni_R. Per the source publication's procedure: For normalization, 1 million high-quality reads, each with a distinct molecular identifier, were randomly selected from each sample. Reads with shared molecular identifiers were discarded instead of being binned into consensus sequences. MiTCR, with a Q25 quality threshold and the strictest error-elimination algorithm, was used for CDR3 identification, clonotype clustering and error correction. A nonparametric unseen species model with Euler transformation was used to estimate a lower bound on total TCR beta diversity. TCRdb trimmed public reads at Q25 via fastp, called clones via MiXCR and kept in-frame beta chains. Entries are consolidated by CDR3 protein sequence, retaining the most common genes and DNA. TCRdb, not the authors, supplied the V and J calls. For this sample the table gives roughly 790,000 distinct CDR3 sequences, of which approximately 39% were detected only once. The ten largest clones take up approximately 22% of the sample.

Systemically healthy Caucasian individuals from Russia, over 30 in total and aged roughly 6 to 100 years, were included as donors. Each donor gave roughly 11 milliliters of peripheral blood, drawn into EDTA-treated Vacutainer tubes. Ficoll-Paque density-gradient centrifugation was used to isolate PBMCs, with at least 6.5 million per sample. Trizol reagent was used to extract total RNA from the PBMCs, yielding at least 6 micrograms per sample. Naive CD45RAhigh/CD27high T cell percentages were measured by flow cytometry on a PBMC aliquot from every donor. This clonotype has just a few counts. No cognate antigen has been identified for it. No quality values exist for individual bases; no much larger clone is one base distant.

Source material: blood. The rearranged chain carries TRBV20-1 and TRBJ2-1; 8 nucleotides in the junction match TRBD2. The clonotype originates from a woman aged 55-70 years in good health. The sequenced DNA is TGCAGTGCCATAGCGGGAAGGATGATGAATGAGCAGTTCTTC. This codes for CSAIAGRMMNEQFF.